This TCR beta chain is drawn from a study of regulatory and conventional T cells in RAG deficiency. The germline V and J ends were trimmed by 4 bases and 2 bases, with 15 bases remaining between them. This CDR3 region has 15 residues. Germline V gives CDR1 SGHNT, CDR2 YYREEE (reference sequence). A few counts support this clone. The repertoire was sequenced with immunoSEQ multiplex PCR; TCRdb's copy has only in-frame clones and lacks some. Here the sample spans 30,000 to 35,000 clones, around 76% being singletons. Conventional CD4+ T cells were sorted from blood as CD25-low CD127-high cells. This same sample was also part of a study on regulatory T cells. As reported in that work: The primer mix had 52 TRBV and 13 TRBJ primers.

The chain links TRBV5-4 to TRBJ1-2, with D possibly matching TRBD1 (5 bases). Sequenced sample: CD4+ effector T cells sorted from blood. This TCR derives from a human donor in good health. The CDR3 sequence: CASSPPLGGNYGYTF. In nucleotides, the CDR3 is TGTGCCAGCAGCCCCCCTTTGGGGGGGAACTATGGCTACACCTTC.